What follows are 9 T cell receptor beta chains derived from one specimen sequenced in a study of blood T cells in healthy people across ages. Primers used in a second PCR of about 7 to 11 cycles were a sample-barcoded 5' primer and a J-beta primer mix. TCRdb redid the calling of the 5' RACE reads with MiXCR, one entry per CDR3 protein. The sample carries around 1.5 million distinct CDR3 sequences, about 31% recorded once. Material: blood. Receptors originate from a woman younger than 45 in good health.

This clonotype was observed a few times. The chain combines TRBV20-1 with TRBJ2-1; a possible D gene is TRBD1 (6 bases). This CDR3 is 16 amino acids long. Germline CDR1 reads DFQATT; CDR2 reads SNEGSKA (reference sequence). The germline V and J ends were trimmed by 4 bases and 8 bases, with 24 bases remaining between them. Here the CDR3 DNA reads TGCAGTGCTACCAGTTACAGGGACGGGACGGCCTATGAGCAGTTCTTC. Protein sequence: CSATSYRDGTAYEQFF.

The rearrangement joins TRBV9 to TRBJ2-3; 10 nucleotides agree with TRBD2. CDR3 size: 18 residues. Germline V gives CDR1 SGDLS, CDR2 YYNGEE. V lost 1 base to trimming and J lost 3 bases; unmatched junction nucleotides: 11. The CDR3, as DNA: TGTGCCAGCAGCGTATCGCTAGCGGGAGATAAGAGGACAGATACGCAGTATTTT. The encoded protein is CASSVSLAGDKRTDTQYF.

This clonotype was seen more than once but under ten times. CDR3 coding DNA: TGCGCCAGCAGCTCTCACCCTCTTGGCAATGAGCAGTTCTTC. Residues: CASSSHPLGNEQFF. The rearrangement uses TRBV5-1 and TRBJ2-1; D not resolved. This CDR3 comprises 14 residues. V was trimmed by 3 bases and J by 6 bases, leaving 13 bases between them. Germline CDR1 SGHRS, CDR2 YFSETQ. The entire variable domain, with the rest obtained from reference TRBV5-1 and TRBJ2-1, is as follows: KAGVTQTPRYLIKTRGQQVTLSCSPISGHRSVSWYQQTPGQGLQFLFEYFSETQRNKGNFPGRFSGRQFSNSRSEMNVSTLELGDSALYLCASSSHPLGNEQFFGPGTRLTVL.

The genes are TRBV7-2 and TRBJ2-3, with D unclear. The CDR3 consists of 13 residues. Germline V gene lookup returns CDR1 SGHTA and CDR2 FQGNSA. Trimming cost V 5 bases and J 6 bases, with 12 bases left between them. For the CDR3, the DNA is TGTGCCAGCAGCCACGAGGCGGACGATACGCAGTATTTT. Encoded protein: CASSHEADDTQYF. The entire variable domain, with the rest obtained from reference TRBV7-2 and TRBJ2-3, is as follows: GAGVSQSPSNKVTEKGKDVELRCDPISGHTALYWYRQSLGQGLEFLIYFQGNSAPDKSGLPSDRFSAERTGGSVSTLTIQRTQQEDSAVYLCASSHEADDTQYFGPGTRLTVL.

This clonotype showed up just a few times. The CDR3 sequence: CASSVVSGAGLRTEAFF. The CDR3 coding sequence is TGTGCCAGCAGCGTAGTCTCGGGCGCGGGTTTAAGGACTGAAGCTTTCTTT. The chain couples TRBV9 to TRBJ1-1, with D hard to call. The CDR3 covers 17 residues. In germline, CDR1 is SGDLS, CDR2 YYNGEE. V was clipped by 0 bases and J by 5 bases, with 20 bases between them.

This chain connects TRBV4-1 to TRBJ2-3, with TRBD2 as a possible D gene (6 bases). The CDR3 is 16 residues long. In germline, CDR1 is MGHRA, CDR2 YSYEKL. Trimming pared 1 base from V and 6 bases from J, leaving 17 bases between. Here the CDR3 reads CASSQAPGDLWDTQYF. The CDR3 region has the DNA TGCGCCAGCAGCCAAGCTCCGGGAGATCTATGGGATACGCAGTATTTT.

This clonotype was detected ten times or more. The chain has TRBV29-1 and TRBJ2-5; possibly TRBD2 for D (7 bases). There are 12 residues in the CDR3. Germline V gene lookup returns CDR1 SQVTM and CDR2 ANQGSEA. The ends were cut back, 7 bases at V and 5 bases at J, with 14 bases in the middle. CDR3 sequence: CSARGAHETQYF. The DNA of the CDR3 is TGCAGCGCCCGGGGGGCCCATGAGACCCAGTACTTC.

CDR3 sequence: CASTSILAGDNEQFF. The CDR3 region has the DNA TGTGCCAGCACGTCAATACTAGCGGGAGACAATGAGCAGTTCTTC. The J gene is TRBJ2-1, the V gene TRBV27; 11 bases line up with TRBD2. The CDR3 is made up of 15 amino acids. In germline, CDR1 is MNHEY, CDR2 SMNVEV (reference sequence). J lost 5 bases, V lost 7 bases, and 7 bases had no gene match.

This clonotype appeared a few times. V and J are TRBV5-1 and TRBJ1-1; D unresolved. From germline, CDR1 is SGHRS and CDR2 YFSETQ. This CDR3 comprises 15 residues. The V end was cut by 4 bases, the J end by 6 bases, with 19 bases between. CDR3 bases: TGCGCCAGCAGCGACTTGAGGAGAGGTTACGCTGAAGCTTTCTTT. Protein product: CASSDLRRGYAEAFF.